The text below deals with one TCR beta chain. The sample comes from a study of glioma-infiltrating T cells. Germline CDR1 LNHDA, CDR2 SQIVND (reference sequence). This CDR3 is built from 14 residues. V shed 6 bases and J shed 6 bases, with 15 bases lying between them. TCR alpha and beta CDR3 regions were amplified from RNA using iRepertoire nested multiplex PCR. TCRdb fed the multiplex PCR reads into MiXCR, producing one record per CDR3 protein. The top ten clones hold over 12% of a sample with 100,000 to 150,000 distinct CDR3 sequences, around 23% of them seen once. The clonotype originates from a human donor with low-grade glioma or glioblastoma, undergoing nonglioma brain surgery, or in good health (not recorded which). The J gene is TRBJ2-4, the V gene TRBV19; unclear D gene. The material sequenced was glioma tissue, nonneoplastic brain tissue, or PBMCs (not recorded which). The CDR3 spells CASSPLGPRNIQYF. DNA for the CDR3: TGTGCCAGTAGCCCGCTCGGTCCTAGAAACATTCAGTACTTC.